This TCR beta chain was identified during a study of T cell responses to AZD1222 COVID-19 vaccine. Study-wide points: Two AZD1222 administrations were followed by greater Spike-specific TCR breadth and depth. The study sampled repertoires only after the peak T cell response.

Trimming pared 2 bases from V and 6 bases from J, leaving 14 bases between. Germline V gives CDR1 KGHSH, CDR2 LQKENI. This CDR3 comprises 15 residues. As for this clone: The antigen is not known.

Assay used: immunoSEQ multiplex PCR; TCRdb lists only in-frame clones, some missing. The sample lists around 87,000 clones, roughly 90% occurring once. This specimen was peripheral blood, taken on day 0 of AZD1222 vaccination. V is TRBV18 and J is TRBJ1-3; D possibly corresponds to TRBD1 (6 bases). This clonotype was obtained from an adult in good health. The CDR3 DNA sequence: TGTGCCAGCTCACCATCCACAGGGTTTGCAAACACCATATATTTT. It is translated as CASSPSTGFANTIYF.